A single sample is the source of the 21 T cell receptor beta chains below, sequenced in a study of cytomegalovirus exposure and HLA in healthy donors. PCR used 60 Vbeta primers and 13 Jbeta primers. Assay used: immunoSEQ multiplex PCR; TCRdb lists only in-frame clones, some missing. The sample consists of roughly 160,000 clones, 84% of them appearing once. Sequences were obtained from PBMCs. The receptors here all came from a man aged 30-40 years in good health and CMV-seronegative.

The chain couples TRBV5-1 to TRBJ2-5; 8 positions match TRBD2. The CDR3 loop spans 16 amino acids. Germline trimming cut 0 bases from V and 4 bases from J; bases unmatched to any gene: 8. The germline CDR1 and CDR2 sequences are SGHRS and YFSETQ. In DNA, the CDR3 is TGCGCCAGCAGCTTGGCCAATTCGGGGGGGACAGAGACCCAGTACTTC. Its translation: CASSLANSGGTETQYF.

This sequence joins TRBV7-6 and TRBJ1-1; D possibly corresponds to TRBD1 (5 bases). V was clipped by 4 bases and J by 3 bases, with 18 bases between them. CDR1 is SGHVS and CDR2 is FNYEAQ in the germline V gene. The CDR3 has 16 residues. CDR3 sequence (DNA): TGTGCCAGCAGCTCCCCGGGCCCAGGGATTGACACTGAAGCTTTCTTT. This codes for CASSSPGPGIDTEAFF.

The chain employs TRBV15 and TRBJ2-7; TRBD1 is a possible D gene (6 bases). The V end was cut by 4 bases, the J end by 2 bases, with 12 bases between. This CDR3 comprises 14 residues. Per the germline V gene, CDR1 is LNHNV and CDR2 is YYDKDF (reference sequence). The CDR3 DNA follows: TGTGCCACCAGCATCGGGACACCAACCTACGAGCAGTACTTC. It specifies CATSIGTPTYEQYF.

This chain uses TRBV30 with TRBJ2-7; 7 bases are shared with TRBD1. Germline CDR1 reads GTSNPN; CDR2 reads SVGIG (reference sequence). The CDR3 runs to 13 residues. V was clipped by 4 bases and J by 3 bases; unmatched bases: 6. CDR3 region: CAWMGDSIYEQYF. The CDR3 DNA reads TGTGCCTGGATGGGGGACAGCATCTACGAGCAGTACTTC.

The V and J genes are TRBV5-4 and TRBJ2-5; 10 bases match TRBD2. CDR3 length: 16 residues. The ends lost 6 bases at V and 4 bases at J; junction bases unmatched: 12. Germline V lookup: CDR1 SGHNT, CDR2 YYREEE (reference sequence). The CDR3 loop is CASTRVGLAGAETQYF. The CDR3 coding sequence is TGTGCCAGCACCCGGGTGGGGCTAGCGGGAGCAGAGACCCAGTACTTC.

The chain recombines TRBV19 with TRBJ2-7; 10 bases align to TRBD1. The germline V gene encodes CDR1 LNHDA and CDR2 SQIVND (reference sequence). The CDR3 spans 14 residues. The trim removed 6 bases at V and 5 bases at J, leaving 7 bases unmatched. The CDR3 loop is CASSRGQGLDEQYF. CDR3 bases: TGTGCCAGTAGCCGGGGACAGGGGCTGGACGAGCAGTACTTC.

V and J are TRBV2 and TRBJ1-2; TRBD1 matches 9 bases. V trimming: 3 bases; J trimming: 2 bases; junction bases outside the gene matches: 4. CDR3 length: 15 residues. From germline, CDR1 is SNHLY and CDR2 FYNNEI. The CDR3 DNA reads as TGTGCCAGCAGTGAGGGGACAGGGCCCAACTATGGCTACACCTTC. Its translation: CASSEGTGPNYGYTF.

The chain links TRBV7-9 to TRBJ1-2; D gene uncertain. This CDR3 has 14 residues. The germline gives CDR1 SEHNR, CDR2 FQNEAQ (reference sequence). Trimming took off 0 bases at V and 5 bases at J, with 10 bases between the two ends. DNA for the CDR3: TGTGCCAGCAGCTTAGCTACAGTTCGGTATGGCTACACCTTC. Its protein is CASSLATVRYGYTF.

The CDR3 DNA follows: TGTGCCAGCAGCTTTTCCGGGACAGGGAACACTGAAGCTTTCTTT. The encoded protein is CASSFSGTGNTEAFF. This sequence joins TRBV5-8 and TRBJ1-1; 8 nucleotides agree with TRBD1. V lost 2 bases to trimming and J lost 1 base; unmatched junction nucleotides: 4. Germline V lookup: CDR1 SGHTS, CDR2 YDEGEE. This CDR3 comprises 15 residues.

The gene calls are TRBV6-5 and TRBJ1-5; D is unclear. Looked up from germline, CDR1 is MNHEY and CDR2 is SVGAGI. This CDR3 contains 14 residues. V gave up 2 bases and J gave up 5 bases, with 10 bases separating them. The CDR3 reads CASSYGLADQPQHF. In DNA form, the CDR3 reads TGTGCCAGCAGTTACGGTTTAGCAGATCAGCCCCAGCATTTT.

This clone was picked up a small number of times. The same CDR3 can be traced to other DNA sequences in this sample. J is TRBJ2-7 and V is TRBV6-5, with unresolved D. The V end lost 5 bases, the J end lost 6 bases, and 17 bases lay between the germline ends. CDR1 and CDR2 from the germline V gene are MNHEY and SVGAGI. The CDR3 spans 14 residues. CDR3 residues: CASSAMNLDGEQYF. Here the CDR3 DNA reads TGTGCCAGCAGTGCTATGAACCTAGACGGCGAGCAGTACTTC.

The CDR3 protein is CASSPGTTSYEQYF. The CDR3 bases are TGTGCCAGCAGTCCCGGGACTACCAGCTACGAGCAGTACTTC. The chain employs TRBV6-5 and TRBJ2-7, with 7 nucleotides matching TRBD2. The ends lost 5 bases at V and 3 bases at J; junction bases unmatched: 7. This CDR3 is built from 14 residues. The germline V gene has CDR1 MNHEY and CDR2 SVGAGI.

This clone has more than one count but fewer than ten. V usage is TRBV2 and J usage is TRBJ2-2; 16 bases align to TRBD2. CDR1 is SNHLY, CDR2 FYNNEI, per germline. The CDR3 covers 18 residues. V was pared by 6 bases and J by 4 bases, with 8 bases of the junction left unmatched. CDR3 sequence (DNA): TGTGCCAGCAGGGGGGGACTAGCGGGAGGGCCGGTCACCGGGGAGCTGTTTTTT. This codes for CASRGGLAGGPVTGELFF. The whole variable domain, filled in from reference TRBV2 and TRBJ2-2, reads EPEVTQTPSHQVTQMGQEVILRCVPISNHLYFYWYRQILGQKVEFLVSFYNNEISEKSEIFDDQFSVERPDGSNFTLKIRSTKLEDSAMYFCASRGGLAGGPVTGELFFGEGSRLTVL.

This chain uses TRBV27 with TRBJ2-7, with D hard to call. Per germline, CDR1 MNHEY and CDR2 SMNVEV (reference sequence). This CDR3 comprises 13 residues. V lost 2 bases, J lost 0 bases, and 5 bases lay in between. The CDR3 loop is CASSLPYSYEQYF. The CDR3 nucleotides are TGTGCCAGCAGTTTACCTTACTCCTACGAGCAGTACTTC.

With regard to this clone: The junction does not match germline at one end; this may be a read error. The V call is TRBV7-9, the J call TRBJ2-5; D not resolved. There are 12 residues in the CDR3. Germline CDR1 SEHNR, CDR2 FQNEAQ (reference sequence). The CDR3 here is CSSSVTHQTQYF. For the CDR3, the DNA is TGTTCCAGCAGCGTGACACACCAGACCCAGTACTTC.

The chain couples TRBV30 to TRBJ2-1; D possibly corresponds to TRBD2 (7 bases). Germline V gene data show CDR1 as GTSNPN and CDR2 as SVGIG (reference sequence). The V end was cut by 3 bases, the J end by 4 bases, with 16 bases between. The CDR3 is made up of 15 amino acids. This CDR3 reads CAWRAWGGPYNEQFF. CDR3 in DNA: TGTGCCTGGAGGGCATGGGGGGGGCCTTACAATGAGCAGTTCTTC. Supplemented by reference TRBV30 and TRBJ2-1, the full variable domain reads SQTIHQWPATLVQPVGSPLSLECTVEGTSNPNLYWYRQAAGRGLQLLFYSVGIGQISSEVPQNLSASRPQDRQFILSSKKLLLSDSGFYLCAWRAWGGPYNEQFFGPGTRLTVL.

The CDR3, as DNA: TGTGCCAGCAGCTTGCGAACCGGGACAGGGGACAATGAGCAGTTCTTC. Its protein is CASSLRTGTGDNEQFF. V is TRBV11-3 and J is TRBJ2-1; TRBD1 agrees at 10 bases. CDR3 length equals 16 residues. CDR1 SGHNT and CDR2 YENEEA come from the germline V gene. The V segment lost 3 bases and the J segment 5 bases; nucleotides outside the gene matches: 7.

The J gene is TRBJ1-5, the V gene TRBV5-1, with a possible D match to TRBD1 (6 bases). CDR3 length equals 14 residues. CDR1 and CDR2 from the germline V gene are SGHRS and YFSETQ. Trimming removed 1 base from V and 5 bases from J, with 10 bases in between. This CDR3 reads CASSLQGGDQPQHF. The CDR3 region has the DNA TGCGCCAGCAGCTTGCAAGGGGGGGATCAGCCCCAGCATTTT. Combining the CDR3 with reference TRBV5-1 and TRBJ1-5 gives the whole variable domain KAGVTQTPRYLIKTRGQQVTLSCSPISGHRSVSWYQQTPGQGLQFLFEYFSETQRNKGNFPGRFSGRQFSNSRSEMNVSTLELGDSALYLCASSLQGGDQPQHFGDGTRLSIL.

This sequence joins TRBV19 and TRBJ2-2, with 10 nucleotides matching TRBD2. CDR1 and CDR2 from the germline V gene are LNHDA and SQIVND (reference sequence). The junction had 4 bases not matched to a gene; V was cut back by 6 bases and J by 3 bases. The CDR3 is 15 residues long. The CDR3 loop is CASRRSGRDTGELFF. The CDR3 DNA reads TGTGCCAGTAGGAGAAGCGGGAGGGACACCGGGGAGCTGTTTTTT.

The gene calls are TRBV16 and TRBJ2-1; possible D gene TRBD2, 6 bases. Germline lookup yields CDR1 KGHSY and CDR2 FQNENV. CDR3 length equals 14 residues. V lost 3 bases and J 3 bases, leaving 9 bases between the germline ends. Written as DNA, the CDR3 is TGTGCCAGCAGCCAGAGGCGGGGCTACAATGAGCAGTTCTTC. It codes for CASSQRRGYNEQFF. Complete variable domain (other parts from reference TRBV16 and TRBJ2-1): GEEVAQTPKHLVRGEGQKAKLYCAPIKGHSYVFWYQQVLKNEFKFLISFQNENVFDETGMPKERFSAKCLPNSPCSLEIQATKLEDSAVYFCASSQRRGYNEQFFGPGTRLTVL.

This chain joins TRBV28 and TRBJ2-1; D is possibly TRBD1 (8 bases). Germline CDR1 MDHEN, CDR2 SYDVKM. Trimming took 5 bases from V and 6 from J, leaving 17 bases between them. The CDR3 covers 15 residues. As DNA, the CDR3 is TGTGCCAGCAGTCGAGCGGGACAGGCGGGCAATGAGCAGTTCTTC. As protein: CASSRAGQAGNEQFF.